This T cell receptor beta chain was sequenced for a study of cytomegalovirus exposure and HLA in healthy donors. CDR3 length equals 13 residues. The germline V and J ends were trimmed by 1 base and 5 bases, with 8 bases remaining between them. Germline V gene data show CDR1 as LNHNV and CDR2 as YYDKDF (reference sequence). The PCR had 60 Vbeta and 13 Jbeta primers. Libraries were prepared by immunoSEQ multiplex PCR; TCRdb keeps only in-frame clonotypes and omits some of them. The sample contains under 100,000 clones, over 70% of which appear only once. The V gene is TRBV15, the J gene TRBJ2-5; possibly TRBD2 for D (5 bases). The sequence was collected from a man younger than 35 in good health and CMV-seropositive. The sequenced sample was PBMCs. CDR3: CATSRAIAETQYF. The CDR3 DNA reads TGTGCCACCAGCAGAGCTATAGCGGAGACCCAGTACTTC.